The next 30 T cell receptor beta chains were all read from a single sample in a study of regulatory T cells in long-lasting Graves disease. As to time point: persistent/refractory GD, antithyroid drugs over 5 years with positive TRAb. The authors made the TCR library using RNA they extracted from PBMCs. Combining iRepertoire HTBI primers with Arm-PCR of CDR3 regions, the authors built TCR beta libraries. MiXCR, applied by TCRdb to the multiplex PCR reads, yields one record per CDR3 protein. The repertoire holds about 290,000 distinct CDR3 sequences, around 21% seen once, with roughly 56% in the top ten. Sequenced material: peripheral blood mononuclear cells (PBMCs), taken when the disease was refractory, from a patient treated with antithyroid drugs. These receptors came from a female donor with Graves disease.

The chain links TRBV19 to TRBJ2-5; TRBD1 or TRBD2 may be the D gene (5 bases each). This CDR3 has 15 residues. CDR1 LNHDA and CDR2 SQIVND come from the germline V gene (reference sequence). Between the trimmed V and J ends, which lost 4 bases and 4 bases, there was a span of 16 bases. The chain's CDR3 is CASSRLRGDGETQYF. CDR3 bases: TGTGCCAGTAGTAGGTTGAGGGGCGACGGAGAGACCCAGTACTTC.

This clonotype was recorded a few times. The CDR3 DNA reads TGTGCCAGCAGCCACGGGGGGCCCCAGCATTTT. This translates into CASSHGGPQHF. This chain uses TRBV28 with TRBJ1-5; D is possibly TRBD1 (5 bases). Germline V gene sequence: CDR1 MDHEN, CDR2 SYDVKM. The CDR3 has 11 amino acids. Trimming took off 6 bases at V and 9 bases at J, with 9 bases between the two ends.

The chain joins TRBV28 to TRBJ1-4, with D perhaps TRBD1 (6 bases). This CDR3 is built from 15 residues. V lost 3 bases to trimming and J lost 4 bases, with 12 bases between them. Germline CDR1 and CDR2: MDHEN and SYDVKM. The DNA of the CDR3 is TGTGCCAGCAGTTTTGTCGACAGGAATAATGAAAAACTGTTTTTT. It codes for CASSFVDRNNEKLFF. Full variable domain (missing parts from reference TRBV28 and TRBJ1-4): DVKVTQSSRYLVKRTGEKVFLECVQDMDHENMFWYRQDPGLGLRLIYFSYDVKMKEKGDIPEGYSVSREKKERFSLILESASTNQTSMYLCASSFVDRNNEKLFFGSGTQLSVL.

This clonotype was seen at least ten times. The chain combines TRBV7-2 with TRBJ2-6; unclear D gene. The CDR3 spans 16 residues. Germline-derived CDR1 and CDR2 are SGHTA and FQGNSA. V lost 1 base, J lost 0 bases, and 7 bases lay in between. CDR3 in amino acids: CASSLDMSSGANVLTF. CDR3 nucleotide sequence: TGTGCCAGCAGCTTAGACATGAGCTCTGGGGCCAACGTCCTGACTTTC. The full variable domain, completed using reference TRBV7-2 and TRBJ2-6, is GAGVSQSPSNKVTEKGKDVELRCDPISGHTALYWYRQSLGQGLEFLIYFQGNSAPDKSGLPSDRFSAERTGGSVSTLTIQRTQQEDSAVYLCASSLDMSSGANVLTFGAGSRLTVL.

This clonotype was seen repeatedly, ten times or more. The chain uses TRBV28 and TRBJ2-7; 9 bases align to TRBD2. V was pared by 5 bases and J by 5 bases, with 10 bases of the junction left unmatched. Germline-derived CDR1 and CDR2 are MDHEN and SYDVKM. This CDR3 spans 15 amino acids. The CDR3, as DNA: TGTGCCAGCAGTCGCGGGAGGGCCCCCCTGGACGAGCAGTACTTC. Residues: CASSRGRAPLDEQYF.

The chain couples TRBV7-8 to TRBJ1-3; D unclear. Trimming stripped 2 bases from V and 0 bases from J, with 11 bases between. The germline gives CDR1 SGHVS, CDR2 FQNEAQ. CDR3 length: 16 residues. The CDR3 loop reads CASSLSGRRSGNTIYF. CDR3 DNA: TGTGCCAGCAGCTTATCAGGACGCCGCTCTGGAAACACCATATATTTT.

The chain has TRBV7-2 and TRBJ2-6; D not certain. Germline CDR1 reads SGHTA; CDR2 reads FQGNSA. This CDR3 comprises 17 residues. Trimming took 5 bases from V and 0 from J, leaving 14 bases between them. The CDR3 DNA is TGTGCCAGCAGCCAAGCAACTGGAGACTCTGGGGCCAACGTCCTGACTTTC. Amino acid sequence: CASSQATGDSGANVLTF.

This clonotype occurred a few times. Written as DNA, the CDR3 is TGTGCCAGGACAGGGGAGAGCAATCAGCCCCAGCATTTT. This codes for CARTGESNQPQHF. This rearrangement joins TRBV19 to TRBJ1-5, with TRBD1 identical over 8 bases. The CDR3 covers 13 residues. Per germline, CDR1 LNHDA and CDR2 SQIVND (reference sequence). V shed 9 bases, J shed 1 base, and the junction held 2 bases outside the gene matches.

The chain uses TRBV7-9 and TRBJ2-2; perhaps TRBD2 as D (6 bases). The ends were cut back, 4 bases at V and 5 bases at J, with 17 bases in the middle. This CDR3 contains 16 residues. Germline CDR1 reads SEHNR; CDR2 reads FQNEAQ (reference sequence). CDR3 bases: TGTGCCAGCAGCTACCCGGGACTGATCAATACCGGGGAGCTGTTTTTT. As protein: CASSYPGLINTGELFF.

The chain links TRBV7-2 to TRBJ1-3; 7 nucleotides line up with TRBD1. Unmatched junction bases numbered 1, after V lost 0 bases and J lost 2 bases. This CDR3 is 15 amino acids long. CDR1 and CDR2 from the germline V gene are SGHTA and FQGNSA. The CDR3 sequence: CASSLAGQTGNTIYF. For the CDR3, the DNA is TGTGCCAGCAGCTTAGCGGGACAGACTGGAAACACCATATATTTT.

The rearrangement joins TRBV2 to TRBJ2-1, with 8 bases identical to TRBD2. This CDR3 spans 16 amino acids. V trimming: 3 bases; J trimming: 9 bases; junction bases outside the gene matches: 13. Germline-derived CDR1 and CDR2 are SNHLY and FYNNEI. The CDR3 spells CASSDRPGGPRSEQFF. The CDR3 bases are TGTGCCAGCAGTGACCGTCCGGGAGGGCCCCGTAGTGAGCAGTTCTTC.

The V call is TRBV10-3, the J call TRBJ2-3; D might be TRBD1 (7 bases). The V end lost 9 bases, the J end lost 1 base, and 20 bases lay between the germline ends. CDR3 size: 16 residues. Germline assignment: CDR1 ENHRY and CDR2 SYGVKD. CDR3 DNA sequence: TGTGCCATACAGTCGTTTAGCGGACAGGGCACAGATACGCAGTATTTT. As protein: CAIQSFSGQGTDTQYF.

This clonotype appeared a few times. The rearrangement links TRBV29-1 to TRBJ2-1, with D unclear. The CDR3 is 13 residues long. Looked up from germline, CDR1 is SQVTM and CDR2 is ANQGSEA. With 6 bases removed from V and 5 bases from J, the gap between germline ends came to 14 bases. In DNA, the CDR3 is TGCAGCGTCGCCCCTGCCTGGGACAATGAGCAGTTCTTC. This sequence encodes CSVAPAWDNEQFF.

This clonotype was recorded at least ten times. The chain carries TRBV28 and TRBJ1-2; D is perhaps TRBD1 (5 bases). The CDR3 loop spans 12 amino acids. V shed 3 bases and J shed 5 bases, with 7 bases lying between them. Germline V gene lookup returns CDR1 MDHEN and CDR2 SYDVKM. The CDR3 protein is CASSLGVYGYTF. The CDR3 nucleotides are TGTGCCAGCAGTTTGGGGGTTTATGGCTACACCTTC.

This clonotype was detected only a few times. This chain links TRBV4-3 with TRBJ2-7, with D maybe TRBD1 (6 bases). This CDR3 is 15 amino acids long. Germline V CDR1 and CDR2: LGHNA, YSLEER. The V end was cut by 5 bases, the J end by 5 bases, with 19 bases between. This chain's CDR3 is CASSLIQGISHEQYF. DNA of the CDR3: TGCGCCAGCAGCTTGATACAGGGAATATCGCACGAGCAGTACTTC.

This clonotype was counted ten times or more. The genes are TRBV28 and TRBJ2-7; D not certain. Germline CDR1 MDHEN, CDR2 SYDVKM. The length of the CDR3 is 14 residues. The V and J ends lost 8 bases and 4 bases respectively, with 18 bases between them. CDR3: CASVPTRTFYEQYF. The CDR3 DNA is TGTGCCAGCGTGCCGACCCGCACGTTTTACGAGCAGTACTTC.

This clonotype was picked up many times. In DNA form, the CDR3 reads TGTGCCAGCAGGGGGGACTCGTCCTACGAGCAGTACTTC. It encodes CASRGDSSYEQYF. The chain couples TRBV2 to TRBJ2-7; TRBD2 is a possible D gene (6 bases). V lost 6 bases to trimming and J lost 1 base, with 10 bases between them. Germline V gives CDR1 SNHLY, CDR2 FYNNEI. This CDR3 is built from 13 residues. Full variable domain (outside the CDR3, taken from reference TRBV2 and TRBJ2-7): EPEVTQTPSHQVTQMGQEVILRCVPISNHLYFYWYRQILGQKVEFLVSFYNNEISEKSEIFDDQFSVERPDGSNFTLKIRSTKLEDSAMYFCASRGDSSYEQYFGPGTRLTVT.

This clonotype was seen at least ten times. The chain links TRBV12-3 or TRBV12-4 to TRBJ2-7; TRBD1 is a possible D gene (5 bases). The CDR3 extends over 14 amino acids. V shed 2 bases and J shed 9 bases, with 17 bases lying between them. In DNA form, the CDR3 reads TGTGCCAGCAGTTTAAGTCGACAGATGCGGATGCAGTACTTC. Its translation: CASSLSRQMRMQYF.

The chain uses TRBV30 and TRBJ1-5, with 7 bases identical to TRBD1. The length of the CDR3 is 13 residues. The V segment lost 5 bases and the J segment 4 bases; nucleotides outside the gene matches: 5. Germline lookup yields CDR1 GTSNPN and CDR2 SVGIG (reference sequence). The CDR3 loop reads CAWADRMNQPQHF. In DNA, the CDR3 is TGTGCCTGGGCGGACAGGATGAATCAGCCCCAGCATTTT.

To note about this clonotype: This may stem from a read error, because a much larger clone lies one nucleotide away. The chain uses TRBV12-3 or TRBV12-4 and TRBJ1-6, with D possibly being TRBD1 (6 bases). This CDR3 has 16 amino acids. V lost 5 bases and J lost 12, with 23 bases in between. In DNA, the CDR3 is TGTGCCAGCAGTGCGTCTTCTGGGGGGCTGAGATTACCCCTCCACTTT. Protein: CASSASSGGLRLPLHF.

In its sample, this clonotype was seen once. V and J are TRBV7-2 and TRBJ2-1; D not certain. Trimming pared 2 bases from V and 5 bases from J, leaving 7 bases between. The germline V gene encodes CDR1 SGHTA and CDR2 FQGNSA. The CDR3 is made up of 13 amino acids. CDR3 loop: CASSLSRDNEQFF. The DNA of the CDR3 is TGTGCCAGCAGCTTAAGCCGAGACAATGAGCAGTTCTTC.

This clonotype showed up many times. The chain employs TRBV28 and TRBJ1-2, with a possible D match to TRBD1 (5 bases). The CDR3 extends over 13 amino acids. Germline CDR1 is MDHEN and CDR2 is SYDVKM. Trimming stripped 8 bases from V and 6 bases from J, with 16 bases between. The CDR3 sequence: CASVVGRADGYTF. Here the CDR3 DNA reads TGTGCCAGCGTCGTGGGGCGGGCGGATGGCTACACCTTC.

A few counts support this clonotype. This sequence joins TRBV18 and TRBJ1-2; no reliable D call. The CDR3 runs to 14 residues. Deletions cut 3 bases from V and 1 base from J, with 9 bases between. The germline gives CDR1 KGHSH, CDR2 LQKENI. The CDR3 bases are TGTGCCAGCTCACCTGAGGCAGATAACTATGGCTACACCTTC. Translated, it gives CASSPEADNYGYTF.

This clonotype was seen ten or more times. The chain has TRBV30 and TRBJ1-1, with TRBD1 identical over 9 bases. There are 12 residues in the CDR3. Germline V CDR1 and CDR2: GTSNPN, SVGIG (reference sequence). V lost 2 bases and J lost 7; bases outside the gene matches: 2. The CDR3 nucleotides are TGTGCCTGGAGTAGGGGACAGGGTGAAGCTTTCTTT. The encoded protein is CAWSRGQGEAFF.

The genes are TRBV20-1 and TRBJ2-1, with TRBD2 matching over 9 bases. The V gene end was trimmed by 5 bases and the J gene end by 3 bases; junction bases not matched to a gene: 5. CDR3 length: 14 residues. Germline CDR1 is DFQATT and CDR2 is SNEGSKA (reference sequence). Here the CDR3 DNA reads TGCAGTGCTTACCTAGCGGGGAACTACAATGAGCAGTTCTTC. Amino acid sequence: CSAYLAGNYNEQFF.

This chain uses TRBV28 with TRBJ2-2; unclear D gene. Per germline, CDR1 MDHEN and CDR2 SYDVKM. Trimming removed 6 bases from V and 4 bases from J, with 9 bases in between. The CDR3 totals 13 residues. CDR3 loop: CASSSFRTGELFF. For the CDR3, the DNA is TGTGCCAGCAGCTCTTTCCGCACCGGGGAGCTGTTTTTT.

As for this clonotype: It may be a read error: a sequence one base away is much more abundant. The chain links TRBV28 to TRBJ2-7; the D call may be TRBD1 or TRBD2 (5 bases each). The germline gives CDR1 MDHEN, CDR2 SYDVKM. The CDR3 is 15 residues long. V was clipped by 7 bases and J by 3 bases, with 19 bases between them. CDR3 nucleotides: TGTGCCAGCACATCGTGGGGACCAGCTGACTACGAGCAGTACTTC. This encodes CASTSWGPADYEQYF.

In the case of this clonotype: At one boundary the junction diverges from the germline segment, which might be a read error. This sequence joins TRBV7-7 and TRBJ2-2, with D maybe TRBD1 (5 bases). Germline CDR1 SSHAT, CDR2 FNYEAQ (reference sequence). CDR3 length: 14 residues. CDR3 amino acids: CASSLTRATGELFF. Written as DNA, the CDR3 is TGTGCTAGCAGCTTAACCAGGGCCACCGGGGAGCTGTTTTTT.

This clonotype occurred many times. The J gene is TRBJ2-5, the V gene TRBV11-2; unclear D gene. The CDR3 consists of 14 residues. V was trimmed by 5 bases and J by 4 bases, leaving 14 bases between them. Germline assignment: CDR1 SGHAT and CDR2 FQNNGV. In nucleotides, the CDR3 is TGTGCCAGCAGCCCCTCTCGCGCCGGAGAGACCCAGTACTTC. It codes for CASSPSRAGETQYF. Full variable domain (outside the CDR3, taken from reference TRBV11-2 and TRBJ2-5): EAGVAQSPRYKIIEKRQSVAFWCNPISGHATLYWYQQILGQGPKLLIQFQNNGVVDDSQLPKDRFSAERLKGVDSTLKIQPAKLEDSAVYLCASSPSRAGETQYFGPGTRLLVL.

This clonotype was seen many times. Here the CDR3 reads CASSYSYSNQPQHF. For the CDR3, the DNA is TGTGCCAGCAGTTACAGTTATAGCAATCAGCCCCAGCATTTT. The V and J genes are TRBV6-9 and TRBJ1-5; D gene uncertain. This CDR3 has 14 amino acids. V lost 3 bases and J lost 0, with 6 bases in between. The germline V gene encodes CDR1 MNHGY and CDR2 SVAAGI.